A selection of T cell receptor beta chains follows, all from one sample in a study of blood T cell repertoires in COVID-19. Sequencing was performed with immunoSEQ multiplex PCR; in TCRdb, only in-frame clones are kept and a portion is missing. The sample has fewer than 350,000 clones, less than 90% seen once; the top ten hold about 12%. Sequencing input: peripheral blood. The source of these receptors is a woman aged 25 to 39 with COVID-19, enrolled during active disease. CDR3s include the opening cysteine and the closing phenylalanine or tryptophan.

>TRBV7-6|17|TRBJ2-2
CASSFGQDSFYAGELFF
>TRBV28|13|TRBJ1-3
CASSPRAGNTIYF
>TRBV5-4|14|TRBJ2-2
CASSLHRGTGELFF
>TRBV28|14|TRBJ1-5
CASSLSLGRQPQHF
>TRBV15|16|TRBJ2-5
CATSGGLAGPQETQYF
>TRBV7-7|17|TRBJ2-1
CASSLGADRGPLNGRIF
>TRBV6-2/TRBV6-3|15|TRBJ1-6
CASSEQGARNSPLHF
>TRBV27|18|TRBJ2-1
CASSPGLAGGAWDNEQFF
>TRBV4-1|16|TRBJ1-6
CASSQGPGQYNSPLHF
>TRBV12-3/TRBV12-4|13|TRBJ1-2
CASSLARVGGYTF
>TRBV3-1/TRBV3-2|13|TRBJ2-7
CASSRSGSYEQYF
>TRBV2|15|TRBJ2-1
CASRTGLAGWNEQFF
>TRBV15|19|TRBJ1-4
CATSRDGGQGASTNEKLFF
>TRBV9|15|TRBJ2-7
CASSVGGTGDNEQYF
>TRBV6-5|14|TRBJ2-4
CASSYRKGGNIQYF
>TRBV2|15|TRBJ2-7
CASSAGQGARYEQYF
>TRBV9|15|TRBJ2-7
CASSVSPSGSYEQYF
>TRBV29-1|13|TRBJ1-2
CSVVGQSGYGYTF
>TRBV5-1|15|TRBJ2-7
CASSLAGQGYYEQYF
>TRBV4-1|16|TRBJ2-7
CASSQVLAGVSYEQYF
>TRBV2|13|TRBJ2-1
CASSDNGYNEQFF
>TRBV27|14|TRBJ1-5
CASSPLQGGQPQHF
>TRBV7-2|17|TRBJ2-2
CASSLGSLAGARGELFF
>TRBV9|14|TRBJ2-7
CASSMGQGNYEQYF
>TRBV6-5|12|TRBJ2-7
CASSPSSYEQYF
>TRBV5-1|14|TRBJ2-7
CASSLVMASYEQYF
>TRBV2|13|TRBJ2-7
CATLRGFPYEQYF
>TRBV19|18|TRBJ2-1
CASSSPISLEPLLNEQFF
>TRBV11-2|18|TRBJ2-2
CASSFGPSGTLNTGELFF
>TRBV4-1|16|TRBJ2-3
CASSQGLAGGADTQYF
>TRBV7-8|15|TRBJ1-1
CASSPQGALNTEAFF